One sample yielded the 3 T cell receptor beta chains listed below, sequenced in a study of CD4 T cells in relation to SARS-CoV-2 and coronaviruses. Unexposed donor CD4+ T cells date from about 2011-2018, before the COVID-19 pandemic. The cells were cultured for about ten days before CD4+ T cells were isolated. Antigens of these TCRs are unknown. TCRdb's table, derived via immunoSEQ multiplex PCR, lists solely in-frame clones and lacks some. The data hold about 20,000 clones, with 78% observed a single time. Sequenced: CD4+ T cells from PBMCs, cultured in vitro. The receptors derive from a human donor in good health.

The gene calls are TRBV9 and TRBJ2-3, with 9 positions matching TRBD2. Germline loops: CDR1 SGDLS, CDR2 YYNGEE. V lost 0 bases, J lost 2 bases, and 4 bases stayed unmatched. The CDR3 is made up of 16 amino acids. CDR3 loop: CASSVAASGNTDTQYF. The CDR3 DNA reads as TGTGCCAGCAGCGTAGCGGCTAGCGGGAACACAGATACGCAGTATTTT.

This chain uses TRBV7-9 with TRBJ2-4; TRBD2 matches at 7 bases. V shed 5 bases and J 7 bases; nucleotides not matched to a gene: 8. CDR3 size: 14 residues. Germline loops: CDR1 SEHNR, CDR2 FQNEAQ (reference sequence). The CDR3 sequence: CASSPTEGGNIQYF. In nucleotides, the CDR3 is TGTGCCAGCAGCCCCACCGAGGGAGGGAACATTCAGTACTTC.

The chain is built from TRBV5-1 and TRBJ2-7; the D gene is possibly TRBD1 (7 bases). CDR3 length: 13 amino acids. Trimming stripped 5 bases from V and 4 bases from J, with 13 bases between. The germline CDR1 and CDR2 sequences are SGHRS and YFSETQ. CDR3: CASRTGAGYEQYF. The CDR3, as DNA: TGCGCCAGCAGAACAGGGGCGGGGTACGAGCAGTACTTC.